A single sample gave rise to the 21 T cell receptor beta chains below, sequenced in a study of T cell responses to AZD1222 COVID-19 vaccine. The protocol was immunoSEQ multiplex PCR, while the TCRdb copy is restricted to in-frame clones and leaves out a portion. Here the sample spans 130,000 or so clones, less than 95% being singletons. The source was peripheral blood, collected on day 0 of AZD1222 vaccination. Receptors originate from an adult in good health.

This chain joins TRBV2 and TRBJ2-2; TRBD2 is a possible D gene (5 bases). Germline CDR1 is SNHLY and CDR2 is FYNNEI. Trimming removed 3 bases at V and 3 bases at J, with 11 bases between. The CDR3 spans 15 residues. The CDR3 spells CASSEAMRDTGELFF. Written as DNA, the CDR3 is TGTGCCAGCAGTGAGGCAATGCGGGACACCGGGGAGCTGTTTTTT.

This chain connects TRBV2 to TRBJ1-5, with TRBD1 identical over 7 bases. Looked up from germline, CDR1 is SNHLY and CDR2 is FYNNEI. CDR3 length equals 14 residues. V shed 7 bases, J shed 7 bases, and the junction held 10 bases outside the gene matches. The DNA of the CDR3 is TGTGCCAGCAAAGGACGGGACAGTTTACAGCCCCAGCATTTT. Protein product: CASKGRDSLQPQHF.

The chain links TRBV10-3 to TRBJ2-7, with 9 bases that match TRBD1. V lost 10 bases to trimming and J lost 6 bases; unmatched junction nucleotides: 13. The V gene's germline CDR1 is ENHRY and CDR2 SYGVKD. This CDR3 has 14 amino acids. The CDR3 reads CATLRGQGASEQYF. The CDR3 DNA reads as TGTGCCACACTCCGGGGACAGGGAGCCAGCGAGCAGTACTTC.

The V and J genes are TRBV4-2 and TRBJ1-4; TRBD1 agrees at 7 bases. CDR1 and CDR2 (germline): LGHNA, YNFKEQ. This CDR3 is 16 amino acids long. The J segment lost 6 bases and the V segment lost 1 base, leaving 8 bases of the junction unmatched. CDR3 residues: CASSQGQGRLDEKLFF. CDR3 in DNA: TGTGCCAGCAGCCAAGGACAGGGACGGTTGGATGAAAAACTGTTTTTT.

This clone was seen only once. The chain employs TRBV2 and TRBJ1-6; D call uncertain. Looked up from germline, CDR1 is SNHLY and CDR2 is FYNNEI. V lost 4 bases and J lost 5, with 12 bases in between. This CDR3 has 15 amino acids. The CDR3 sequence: CASSVGSSNNSPLHF. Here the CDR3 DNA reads TGTGCCAGCAGTGTAGGCTCGTCCAATAATTCACCCCTCCACTTT. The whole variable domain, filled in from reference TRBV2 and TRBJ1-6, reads EPEVTQTPSHQVTQMGQEVILRCVPISNHLYFYWYRQILGQKVEFLVSFYNNEISEKSEIFDDQFSVERPDGSNFTLKIRSTKLEDSAMYFCASSVGSSNNSPLHFGNGTRLTVT.

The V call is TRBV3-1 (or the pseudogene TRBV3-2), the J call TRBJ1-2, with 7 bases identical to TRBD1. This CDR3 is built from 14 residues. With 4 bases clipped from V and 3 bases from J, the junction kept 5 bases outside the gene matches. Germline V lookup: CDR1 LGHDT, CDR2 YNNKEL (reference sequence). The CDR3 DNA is TGTGCCAGCAGCCGACAGGGTGTTGACTATGGCTACACCTTC. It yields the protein CASSRQGVDYGYTF.

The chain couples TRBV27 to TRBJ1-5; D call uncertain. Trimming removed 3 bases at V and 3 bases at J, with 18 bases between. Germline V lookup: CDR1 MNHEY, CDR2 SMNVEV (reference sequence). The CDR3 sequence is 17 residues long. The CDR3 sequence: CASSFGKTPGLNQPQHF. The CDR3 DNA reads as TGTGCCAGCAGTTTCGGTAAAACACCCGGCCTCAATCAGCCCCAGCATTTT.

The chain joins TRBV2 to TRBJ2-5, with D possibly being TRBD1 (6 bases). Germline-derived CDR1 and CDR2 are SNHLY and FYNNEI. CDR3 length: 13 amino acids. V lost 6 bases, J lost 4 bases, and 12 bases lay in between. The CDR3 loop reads CASRVGQPETQYF. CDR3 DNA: TGTGCCAGCAGGGTAGGACAGCCAGAGACCCAGTACTTC.

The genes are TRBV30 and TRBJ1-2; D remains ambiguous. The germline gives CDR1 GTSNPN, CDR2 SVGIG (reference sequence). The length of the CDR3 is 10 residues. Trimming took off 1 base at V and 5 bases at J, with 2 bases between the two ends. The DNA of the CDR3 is TGTGCCTGGAGTGGGTATGGCTACACCTTC. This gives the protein CAWSGYGYTF.

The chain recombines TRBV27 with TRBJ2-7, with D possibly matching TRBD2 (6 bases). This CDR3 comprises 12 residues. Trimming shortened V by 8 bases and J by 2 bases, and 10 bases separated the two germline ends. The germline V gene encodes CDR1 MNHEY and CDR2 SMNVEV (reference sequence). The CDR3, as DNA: TGTGCCAGCTCGGGCGGGACCTACGAGCAGTACTTC. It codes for CASSGGTYEQYF.

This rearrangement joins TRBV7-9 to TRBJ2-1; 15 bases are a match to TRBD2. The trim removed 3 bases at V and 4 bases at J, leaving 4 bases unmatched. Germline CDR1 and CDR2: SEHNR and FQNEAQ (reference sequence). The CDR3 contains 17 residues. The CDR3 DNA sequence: TGTGCCAGCAGCTTGCCGGGACTAGCGGGAGGTTACAATGAGCAGTTCTTC. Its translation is CASSLPGLAGGYNEQFF.

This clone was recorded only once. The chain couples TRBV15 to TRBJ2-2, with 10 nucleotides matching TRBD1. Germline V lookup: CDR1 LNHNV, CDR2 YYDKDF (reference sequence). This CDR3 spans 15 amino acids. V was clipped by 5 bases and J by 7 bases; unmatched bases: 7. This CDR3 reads CATSRDRGHVGELFF. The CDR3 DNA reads TGTGCCACCAGCCGCGACAGGGGGCATGTCGGGGAGCTGTTTTTT.

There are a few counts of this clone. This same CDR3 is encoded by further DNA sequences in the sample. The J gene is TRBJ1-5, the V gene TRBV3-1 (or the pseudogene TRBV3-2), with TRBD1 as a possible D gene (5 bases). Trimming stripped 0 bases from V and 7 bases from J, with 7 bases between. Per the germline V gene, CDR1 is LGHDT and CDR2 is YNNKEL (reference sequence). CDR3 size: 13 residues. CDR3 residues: CASSQDPGQPQHF. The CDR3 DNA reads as TGTGCCAGCAGCCAAGACCCAGGGCAGCCCCAGCATTTT.

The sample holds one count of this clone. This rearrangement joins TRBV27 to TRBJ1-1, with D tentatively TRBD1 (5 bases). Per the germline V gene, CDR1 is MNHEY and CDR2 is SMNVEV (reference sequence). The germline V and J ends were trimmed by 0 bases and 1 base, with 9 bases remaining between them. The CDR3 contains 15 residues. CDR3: CASSLSGDWNTEAFF. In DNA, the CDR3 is TGTGCCAGCAGTTTATCGGGGGACTGGAACACTGAAGCTTTCTTT.

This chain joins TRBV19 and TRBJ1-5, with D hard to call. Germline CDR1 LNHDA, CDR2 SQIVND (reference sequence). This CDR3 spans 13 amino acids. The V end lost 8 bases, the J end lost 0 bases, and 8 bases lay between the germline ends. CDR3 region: CASRGYSNQPQHF. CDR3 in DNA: TGTGCCAGTCGGGGATATAGCAATCAGCCCCAGCATTTT.

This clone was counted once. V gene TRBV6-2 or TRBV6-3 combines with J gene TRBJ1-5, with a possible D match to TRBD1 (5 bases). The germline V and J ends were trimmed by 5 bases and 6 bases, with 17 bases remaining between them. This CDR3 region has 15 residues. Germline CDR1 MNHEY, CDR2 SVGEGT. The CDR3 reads CASSHLDIERQPQHF. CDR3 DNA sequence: TGTGCCAGCAGTCACCTGGACATAGAGCGTCAGCCCCAGCATTTT.

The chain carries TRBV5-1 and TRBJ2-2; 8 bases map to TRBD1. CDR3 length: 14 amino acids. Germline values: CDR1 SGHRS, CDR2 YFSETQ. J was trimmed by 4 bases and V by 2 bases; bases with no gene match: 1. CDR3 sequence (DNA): TGCGCCAGCAGCTTAGGACAGGGCACCGGGGAGCTGTTTTTT. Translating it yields CASSLGQGTGELFF.

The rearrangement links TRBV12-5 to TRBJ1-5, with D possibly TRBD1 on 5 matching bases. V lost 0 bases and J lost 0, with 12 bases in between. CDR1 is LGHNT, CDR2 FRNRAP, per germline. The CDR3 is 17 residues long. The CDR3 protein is CASGLVRAGSSNQPQHF. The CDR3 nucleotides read TGTGCTAGTGGTTTGGTACGGGCAGGGAGTAGCAATCAGCCCCAGCATTTT. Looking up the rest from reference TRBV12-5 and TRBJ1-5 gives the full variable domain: DARVTQTPRHKVTEMGQEVTMRCQPILGHNTVFWYRQTMMQGLELLAYFRNRAPLDDSGMPKDRFSAEMPDATLATLKIQPSEPRDSAVYFCASGLVRAGSSNQPQHFGDGTRLSIL.

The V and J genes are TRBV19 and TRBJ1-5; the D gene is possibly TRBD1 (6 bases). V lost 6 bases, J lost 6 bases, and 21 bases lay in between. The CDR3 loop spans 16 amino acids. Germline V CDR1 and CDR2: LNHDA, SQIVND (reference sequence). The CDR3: CASRTPGWGAGQPQHF. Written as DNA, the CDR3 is TGTGCCAGTAGGACTCCCGGTTGGGGGGCCGGTCAGCCCCAGCATTTT. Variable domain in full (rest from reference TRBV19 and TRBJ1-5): DGGITQSPKYLFRKEGQNVTLSCEQNLNHDAMYWYRQDPGQGLRLIYYSQIVNDFQKGDIAEGYSVSREKKESFPLTVTSAQKNPTAFYLCASRTPGWGAGQPQHFGDGTRLSIL.

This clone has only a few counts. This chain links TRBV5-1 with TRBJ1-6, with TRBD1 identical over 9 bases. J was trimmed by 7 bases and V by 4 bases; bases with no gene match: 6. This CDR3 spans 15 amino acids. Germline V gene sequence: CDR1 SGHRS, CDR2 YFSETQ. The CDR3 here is CASSPRTGDNSPLHF. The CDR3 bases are TGCGCCAGCAGCCCACGGACAGGGGACAATTCACCCCTCCACTTT.

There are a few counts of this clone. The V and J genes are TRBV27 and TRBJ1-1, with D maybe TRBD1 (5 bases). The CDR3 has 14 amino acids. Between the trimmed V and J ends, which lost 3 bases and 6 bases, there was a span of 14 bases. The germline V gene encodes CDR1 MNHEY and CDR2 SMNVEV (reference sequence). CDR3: CASSFGRGSAEAFF. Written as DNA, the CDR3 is TGTGCCAGCAGTTTTGGTAGGGGATCCGCTGAAGCTTTCTTT.